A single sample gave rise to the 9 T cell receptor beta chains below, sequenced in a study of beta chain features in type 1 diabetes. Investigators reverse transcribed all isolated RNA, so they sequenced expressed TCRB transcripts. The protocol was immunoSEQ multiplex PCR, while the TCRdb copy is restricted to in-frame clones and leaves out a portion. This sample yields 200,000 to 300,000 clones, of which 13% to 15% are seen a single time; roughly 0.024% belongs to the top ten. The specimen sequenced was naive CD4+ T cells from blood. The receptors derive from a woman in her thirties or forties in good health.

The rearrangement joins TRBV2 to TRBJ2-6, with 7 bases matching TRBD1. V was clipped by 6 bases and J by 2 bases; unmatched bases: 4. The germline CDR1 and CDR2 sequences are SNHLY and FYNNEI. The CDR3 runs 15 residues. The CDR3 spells CASRSDRAGANVLTF. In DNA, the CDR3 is TGTGCCAGCAGATCCGACAGGGCTGGGGCCAACGTCCTGACTTTC.

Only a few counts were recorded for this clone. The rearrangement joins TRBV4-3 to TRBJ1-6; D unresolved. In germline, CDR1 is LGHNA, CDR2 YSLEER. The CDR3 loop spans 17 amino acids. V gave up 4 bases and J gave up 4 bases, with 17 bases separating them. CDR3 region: CASSRTALPPYNSPLHF. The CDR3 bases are TGCGCCAGCAGCCGGACTGCCCTGCCCCCGTATAATTCACCCCTCCACTTT.

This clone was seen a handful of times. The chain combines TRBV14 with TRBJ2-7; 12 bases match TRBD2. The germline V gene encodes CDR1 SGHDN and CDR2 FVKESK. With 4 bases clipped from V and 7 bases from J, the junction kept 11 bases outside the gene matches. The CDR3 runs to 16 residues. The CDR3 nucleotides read TGTGCCAGCAGCCCCGCTAGCGGGGGGGCTCTTCGGGAGCAGTACTTC. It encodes CASSPASGGALREQYF.

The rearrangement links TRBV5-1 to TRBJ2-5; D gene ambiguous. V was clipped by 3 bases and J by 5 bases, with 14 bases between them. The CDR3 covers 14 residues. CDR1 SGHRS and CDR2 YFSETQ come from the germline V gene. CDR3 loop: CASSSTGSGETQYF. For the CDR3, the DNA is TGCGCCAGCAGCTCGACCGGATCCGGGGAGACCCAGTACTTC.

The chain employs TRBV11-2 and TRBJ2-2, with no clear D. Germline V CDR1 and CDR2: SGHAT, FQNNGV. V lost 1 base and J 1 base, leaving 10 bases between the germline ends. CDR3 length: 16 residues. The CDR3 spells CASSLVRGRNTGELFF. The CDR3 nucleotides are TGTGCCAGCAGCTTAGTACGTGGGCGGAACACCGGGGAGCTGTTTTTT.

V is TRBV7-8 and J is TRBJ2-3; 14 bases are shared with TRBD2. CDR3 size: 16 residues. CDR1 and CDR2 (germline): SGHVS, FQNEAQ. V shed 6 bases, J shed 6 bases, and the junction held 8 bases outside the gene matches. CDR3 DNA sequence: TGTGCCAGCAGTAGACTAGCGGGGGGGGCCGGGGATACGCAGTATTTT. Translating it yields CASSRLAGGAGDTQYF.

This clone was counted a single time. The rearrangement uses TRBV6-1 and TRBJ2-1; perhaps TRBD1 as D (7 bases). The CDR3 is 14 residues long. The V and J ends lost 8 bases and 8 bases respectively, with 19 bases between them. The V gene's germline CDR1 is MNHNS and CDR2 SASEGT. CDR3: CASGGTVNRDEQFF. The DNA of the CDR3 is TGTGCCAGCGGAGGGACAGTTAATAGGGATGAGCAGTTCTTC.

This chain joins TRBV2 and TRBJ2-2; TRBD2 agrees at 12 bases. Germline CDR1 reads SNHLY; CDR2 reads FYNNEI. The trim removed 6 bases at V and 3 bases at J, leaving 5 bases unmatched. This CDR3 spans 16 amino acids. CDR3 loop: CASRNLAGGDTGELFF. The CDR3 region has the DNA TGTGCCAGCAGGAACCTAGCGGGGGGGGACACCGGGGAGCTGTTTTTT.

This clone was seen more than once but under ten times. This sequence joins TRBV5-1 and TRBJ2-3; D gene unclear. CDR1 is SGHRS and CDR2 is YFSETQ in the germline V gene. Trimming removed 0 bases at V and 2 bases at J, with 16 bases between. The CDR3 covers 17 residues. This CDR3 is CASSLAVLVTVTDTQYF. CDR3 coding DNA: TGCGCCAGCAGCTTGGCCGTGTTAGTAACGGTCACAGATACGCAGTATTTT.